The 7 T cell receptor beta chains presented below share a single source sample, sequenced in a study of PD-1 blockade in mismatch repair-deficient tumors. Data came from immunoSEQ multiplex PCR; TCRdb stores just in-frame clones and leaves some out. The table shows 120,000 or so clones, with more than 85% occurring only once. The sample was peripheral blood, taken 44 weeks after starting pembrolizumab. These receptors were taken from an adult with mismatch repair-deficient cancer.

This chain links TRBV11-2 with TRBJ2-1, with 8 nucleotides matching TRBD1. Germline assignment: CDR1 SGHAT and CDR2 FQNNGV. With V trimmed by 2 bases and J by 6 bases, 9 bases remained unmatched. The CDR3 is 16 amino acids. This CDR3 is CASSLKMRQGSNEQFF. In DNA, the CDR3 is TGTGCCAGCAGCTTAAAAATGAGACAGGGGAGCAATGAGCAGTTCTTC.

The chain links TRBV19 to TRBJ2-7, with TRBD2 as a possible D gene (5 bases). Deletions cut 7 bases from V and 7 bases from J, with 14 bases between. CDR1 LNHDA and CDR2 SQIVND come from the germline V gene (reference sequence). This CDR3 contains 12 residues. The CDR3 region has the DNA TGTGCCAGTACTCACGGGGTGGGGGAGCAGTACTTC. This gives the protein CASTHGVGEQYF.

The chain joins TRBV6-1 to TRBJ1-2; the match to TRBD1 covers 7 bases. V shed 1 base and J 6 bases; nucleotides not matched to a gene: 2. CDR1 MNHNS and CDR2 SASEGT come from the germline V gene. This CDR3 is built from 13 residues. Here the CDR3 DNA reads TGTGCCAGCAGTGAAGGACAGGGAAATGGCTACACCTTC. Translated: CASSEGQGNGYTF.

The V and J genes are TRBV30 and TRBJ2-7; 11 nucleotides agree with TRBD2. Germline CDR1 GTSNPN, CDR2 SVGIG (reference sequence). This CDR3 is 17 amino acids long. V shed 0 bases, J shed 3 bases, and the junction held 10 bases outside the gene matches. This CDR3 reads CAWSVLNYGLAGYEQYF. The DNA of the CDR3 is TGTGCCTGGAGTGTATTAAATTACGGACTAGCGGGCTACGAGCAGTACTTC.

The CDR3 sequence: CASSYSSGTGPAIDTQYF. Here the CDR3 DNA reads TGTGCCAGCAGTTACTCATCCGGGACAGGTCCGGCGATAGATACGCAGTATTTT. The chain has TRBV27 and TRBJ2-3, with TRBD1 identical over 8 bases. The CDR3 is 18 amino acids. Germline V gene lookup returns CDR1 MNHEY and CDR2 SMNVEV (reference sequence). Trimming cost V 4 bases and J 5 bases; bases outside gene matches: 17.

The rearrangement links TRBV27 to TRBJ2-7; 11 positions agree with TRBD2. Germline loops: CDR1 MNHEY, CDR2 SMNVEV (reference sequence). The CDR3 runs to 17 residues. V gave up 3 bases and J gave up 0 bases; unmatched junction bases: 7. CDR3 residues: CASSFSIAGGPSYEQYF. Written as DNA, the CDR3 is TGTGCCAGCAGTTTTTCGATAGCGGGAGGGCCCTCCTACGAGCAGTACTTC.

V usage is TRBV12-5 and J usage is TRBJ2-2; D is perhaps TRBD1 or TRBD2 (5 bases each). Germline V lookup: CDR1 LGHNT, CDR2 FRNRAP. The CDR3 has 15 residues. Trimming removed 6 bases from V and 7 bases from J, with 18 bases in between. The CDR3 bases are TGTGCTAGTGGGCTGGGACGGGGCGGAATCGGGGAGCTGTTTTTT. Amino acids: CASGLGRGGIGELFF.